Following are 23 T cell receptor beta chains from one sample sequenced in a study of cytomegalovirus exposure and HLA in healthy donors. PCR employed 60 Vbeta and 13 Jbeta primers. Assay: immunoSEQ multiplex PCR; the TCRdb copy retains only in-frame clones and omits some. The sample has 60,000 to 90,000 clones, about 70% seen once. Input material: PBMCs. The receptors shown here come from a man aged 40-49 years in good health and CMV-seropositive.

CDR3 region: CASSPDSPEQFF. The CDR3 region has the DNA TGCGCCAGCAGCCCAGACAGTCCTGAGCAGTTCTTC. The chain has TRBV5-1 and TRBJ2-1; possible D gene TRBD1, 5 bases. CDR1 and CDR2 (germline): SGHRS, YFSETQ. This CDR3 region has 12 residues. The V gene lost 4 bases and the J gene lost 9 bases, with 11 bases spanning the gap. The variable domain in full, with the rest retrieved from reference TRBV5-1 and TRBJ2-1, is KAGVTQTPRYLIKTRGQQVTLSCSPISGHRSVSWYQQTPGQGLQFLFEYFSETQRNKGNFPGRFSGRQFSNSRSEMNVSTLELGDSALYLCASSPDSPEQFFGPGTRLTVL.

V and J are TRBV2 and TRBJ2-5; tentatively, D is TRBD1 (5 bases). V was clipped by 6 bases and J by 2 bases, with 10 bases between them. Germline V gene lookup returns CDR1 SNHLY and CDR2 FYNNEI. The CDR3 has 13 amino acids. The CDR3 nucleotides read TGTGCCAGCAGCAGGGATCGACAAGAGACCCAGTACTTC. Protein sequence: CASSRDRQETQYF. The whole variable domain, remainder taken from reference TRBV2 and TRBJ2-5, is EPEVTQTPSHQVTQMGQEVILRCVPISNHLYFYWYRQILGQKVEFLVSFYNNEISEKSEIFDDQFSVERPDGSNFTLKIRSTKLEDSAMYFCASSRDRQETQYFGPGTRLLVL.

Comments on this clone: Given a much more abundant clone one base away, this may be a read error. This rearrangement joins TRBV6-1 to TRBJ2-7, with TRBD2 as a possible D gene (6 bases). The CDR3 runs 15 residues. The germline gives CDR1 MNHNS, CDR2 SASEGT. The CDR3 DNA reads as TGTGTCAGCACCCACGGGGGTACCAACTCCTACGAGCAGTACTTC. It codes for CVSTHGGTNSYEQYF.

This clone was observed many times. The chain links TRBV5-1 to TRBJ2-1; TRBD2 agrees at 10 bases. Looked up from germline, CDR1 is SGHRS and CDR2 is YFSETQ. V trimming: 2 bases; J trimming: 5 bases; junction bases outside the gene matches: 7. The CDR3 is made up of 16 amino acids. The CDR3 coding sequence is TGCGCCAGCAGCTTCAATAGCGGGAGGTCCCACAATGAGCAGTTCTTC. Its protein is CASSFNSGRSHNEQFF.

The chain uses TRBV5-1 and TRBJ2-2; 8 bases agree with TRBD1. V was clipped by 4 bases and J by 1 base; unmatched bases: 6. This CDR3 region has 16 residues. Germline V gene sequence: CDR1 SGHRS, CDR2 YFSETQ. This CDR3 is CASSTADRVNTGELFF. CDR3 nucleotide sequence: TGCGCCAGCAGCACAGCGGACAGGGTGAACACCGGGGAGCTGTTTTTT.

The chain uses TRBV29-1 and TRBJ2-5; TRBD1 matches at 7 bases. The CDR3 spans 12 residues. From germline, CDR1 is SQVTM and CDR2 ANQGSEA. With 6 bases clipped from V and 4 bases from J, the junction kept 5 bases outside the gene matches. The CDR3 DNA follows: TGCAGCGTCGGGTACAGGGGAGAGACCCAGTACTTC. It specifies CSVGYRGETQYF.

The V gene is TRBV4-3, the J gene TRBJ2-3; a weak D match, TRBD1 (6 bases). The V and J ends lost 4 bases and 2 bases respectively, with 7 bases between them. From germline, CDR1 is LGHNA and CDR2 YSLEER. The CDR3 has 13 residues. The CDR3: CASSRGHTDTQYF. The CDR3 coding sequence is TGCGCCAGCAGCCGGGGACACACAGATACGCAGTATTTT.

This rearrangement joins TRBV6-5 to TRBJ2-7, with TRBD1 matching 8 bases. Per the germline V gene, CDR1 is MNHEY and CDR2 is SVGAGI. J lost 3 bases, V lost 2 bases, and 6 bases had no gene match. The CDR3 covers 15 residues. CDR3 in amino acids: CASSYGQGVGYEQYF. In DNA, the CDR3 is TGTGCCAGCAGTTACGGACAGGGAGTGGGCTACGAGCAGTACTTC.

CDR3 region: CASSQAQGATDTQYF. CDR3 DNA: TGTGCCAGTAGTCAAGCACAGGGGGCTACAGATACGCAGTATTTT. This rearrangement joins TRBV19 to TRBJ2-3; 9 nucleotides agree with TRBD1. The V gene end was trimmed by 5 bases and the J gene end by 3 bases; junction bases not matched to a gene: 6. The CDR3 runs to 15 residues. Germline V gene data show CDR1 as LNHDA and CDR2 as SQIVND (reference sequence).

This clone has just a few counts. The chain employs TRBV10-2 and TRBJ2-1; TRBD2 agrees at 13 bases. The CDR3 spans 14 residues. Trimming at V came to 8 bases and at J to 7 bases, leaving 5 bases not matched to a gene. The germline V gene encodes CDR1 WSHSY and CDR2 SAAADI. CDR3 loop: CASQRLAGGNEQFF. The CDR3 bases are TGCGCCAGCCAGAGACTAGCGGGAGGTAATGAGCAGTTCTTC.

CDR3 in amino acids: CASSNGQSTGNTIYF. CDR3 DNA sequence: TGTGCCAGCAGCAATGGACAGTCAACCGGAAACACCATATATTTT. V and J are TRBV11-3 and TRBJ1-3; D may be TRBD1 (6 bases). The V and J ends lost 5 bases and 4 bases respectively, with 15 bases between them. The CDR3 sequence is 15 residues long. Germline V gene lookup returns CDR1 SGHNT and CDR2 YENEEA.

This clone was seen a few times. The chain recombines TRBV30 with TRBJ2-5; a weak D match, TRBD1 (6 bases). Germline V gives CDR1 GTSNPN, CDR2 SVGIG (reference sequence). The CDR3 consists of 13 residues. V dropped 2 bases and J dropped 5 bases, with 12 bases sitting between them. The CDR3: CAWSRRQAETQYF. The CDR3 DNA reads as TGTGCCTGGAGTCGCCGACAGGCGGAGACCCAGTACTTC.

The chain carries TRBV2 and TRBJ2-5; unclear D gene. Germline values: CDR1 SNHLY, CDR2 FYNNEI. There are 11 residues in the CDR3. V lost 8 bases to trimming and J lost 0 bases, with 4 bases between them. This chain's CDR3 is CASVYQETQYF. The CDR3 DNA sequence: TGTGCCAGCGTCTACCAAGAGACCCAGTACTTC.

The V and J genes are TRBV6-1 and TRBJ1-1; 7 bases are shared with TRBD1. CDR1 and CDR2 from the germline V gene are MNHNS and SASEGT. The V gene end was trimmed by 3 bases and the J gene end by 1 base; junction bases not matched to a gene: 5. The CDR3 totals 15 residues. This CDR3 is CASSEEGAGNTEAFF. CDR3 DNA: TGTGCCAGCAGTGAGGAGGGGGCCGGGAACACTGAAGCTTTCTTT.

This chain connects TRBV7-2 to TRBJ2-7; TRBD1 matches at 7 bases. Trimming cost V 5 bases and J 5 bases; bases outside gene matches: 12. This CDR3 has 15 residues. Germline V gene data show CDR1 as SGHTA and CDR2 as FQGNSA. CDR3 protein: CASSRDRDPGHEQYF. The CDR3 DNA follows: TGTGCCAGCAGCCGAGACAGGGACCCCGGCCACGAGCAGTACTTC.

The chain employs TRBV2 and TRBJ1-2, with D perhaps TRBD1 (6 bases). Germline V gene data show CDR1 as SNHLY and CDR2 as FYNNEI. This CDR3 comprises 13 residues. V was clipped by 3 bases and J by 6 bases, with 11 bases between them. The CDR3 sequence: CASSDQGYDGYTF. The CDR3, as DNA: TGTGCCAGCAGTGATCAGGGGTATGATGGCTACACCTTC. Together with reference TRBV2 and TRBJ1-2, the CDR3 gives the full variable domain: EPEVTQTPSHQVTQMGQEVILRCVPISNHLYFYWYRQILGQKVEFLVSFYNNEISEKSEIFDDQFSVERPDGSNFTLKIRSTKLEDSAMYFCASSDQGYDGYTFGSGTRLTVV.

The chain links TRBV7-9 to TRBJ1-5; maybe TRBD1 (5 bases). Trimming pared 1 base from V and 9 bases from J, leaving 10 bases between. This CDR3 region has 13 residues. Germline values: CDR1 SEHNR, CDR2 FQNEAQ (reference sequence). The chain's CDR3 is CASSLGVGRPQHF. The CDR3, as DNA: TGTGCCAGCAGCTTAGGGGTGGGGCGGCCCCAGCATTTT.

This chain connects TRBV10-2 to TRBJ2-2; 9 nucleotides match TRBD1. Germline values: CDR1 WSHSY, CDR2 SAAADI. J lost 4 bases, V lost 8 bases, and 5 bases had no gene match. The CDR3 runs to 14 residues. The CDR3 coding sequence is TGCGCCAGCCGTAGGACAGGGGCCACCGGGGAGCTGTTTTTT. It encodes CASRRTGATGELFF.

The J gene is TRBJ2-5, the V gene TRBV5-1; 7 nucleotides align to TRBD1. Germline CDR1 SGHRS, CDR2 YFSETQ. Trimming at V came to 3 bases and at J to 1 base, leaving 6 bases not matched to a gene. CDR3 length: 15 residues. CDR3 in DNA: TGCGCCAGCAGCTGGAGGACAGGTCCCCAAGAGACCCAGTACTTC. Residues: CASSWRTGPQETQYF.

The V and J genes are TRBV28 and TRBJ2-3; a weak D match, TRBD1 (7 bases). Germline V gene lookup returns CDR1 MDHEN and CDR2 SYDVKM. V was clipped by 4 bases and J by 9 bases, with 20 bases between them. This CDR3 is built from 15 residues. The CDR3 is CASSSGDSLSRTQYF. The DNA for the CDR3 is TGTGCCAGCAGTTCGGGGGACAGTCTCTCGAGAACGCAGTATTTT.

The J gene is TRBJ1-6, the V gene TRBV30, with 10 nucleotides matching TRBD1. From germline, CDR1 is GTSNPN and CDR2 SVGIG (reference sequence). The CDR3 loop spans 14 amino acids. The ends lost 5 bases at V and 8 bases at J; junction bases unmatched: 6. The CDR3 DNA sequence: TGTGCCTGGGGACCGGGACAGGGGCATTCACCCCTCCACTTT. Its protein is CAWGPGQGHSPLHF.

The chain links TRBV4-3 to TRBJ2-1, with 7 bases that match TRBD1. CDR3 size: 14 residues. With V trimmed by 8 bases and J by 6 bases, 10 bases remained unmatched. In germline, CDR1 is LGHNA, CDR2 YSLEER. This chain's CDR3 is CASATGQIANEQFF. In DNA form, the CDR3 reads TGCGCCAGCGCCACGGGACAGATCGCCAATGAGCAGTTCTTC.

The chain's CDR3 is CASSQADRGQYEQYF. The CDR3 DNA reads TGCGCCAGCAGCCAAGCTGACAGGGGACAATACGAGCAGTACTTC. V is TRBV4-1 and J is TRBJ2-7, with 8 bases aligning to TRBD1. CDR1 is MGHRA and CDR2 is YSYEKL in the germline V gene. V trimming: 1 base; J trimming: 4 bases; junction bases outside the gene matches: 6. This CDR3 has 15 amino acids.